This T cell receptor (beta chain) stems from a study of response to subunit inactivated influenza vaccine listed by TCRdb under 2018. Turning to the overall study: The study used deep quantitative T cell receptor repertoire profiling to track responses to a trivalent subunit inactivated influenza vaccine.

What the work shows at the level of the full study, not this receptor alone: According to the authors, only a limited number of new T cells may be recruited by each seasonal influenza vaccination.

This clonotype was observed a handful of times. There is no known antigen for this receptor. No clone much larger than this one lies a single base away; base qualities are absent. Relative to germline, V is 5 bases shorter and J is 7 bases shorter, with 22 bases between their ends. CDR1 and CDR2 were assigned from the germline V gene as SGHRS and YFSETQ. The CDR3 sequence holds 16 residues, the cysteine and phenylalanine included. The kept DNA is CDR3 alone, 48 bases in frame from the first base. Library preparation employed RT-PCR. The instrument given in TCRdb is Illumina HiSeq 2500. The raw public data were reprocessed by TCRdb itself: fastp quality trimming at Q25, MiXCR clonotype calling, in-frame beta chains only. Entries are consolidated by CDR3 protein sequence, retaining the most common genes and DNA. The sample table records roughly 670,000 distinct CDR3 sequences; less than 15% of these occur just once. 6.5% to 8% of the sample lies in the top ten.

The chain uses TRBV5-1 and TRBJ2-1, with TRBD1 perhaps the D gene, on 6 matching bases. This specimen was PBMCs from blood, taken around two weeks before vaccination. The source of this sequence is a man in his forties or fifties who received an inactivated influenza vaccine. Donor details come from another sample of the same person, matched by shared clones. The CDR3 has the sequence CASRPAGSLTGNEQFF. The bases are TGCGCCAGCAGACCAGCCGGGTCGCTAACAGGGAATGAGCAGTTCTTC.